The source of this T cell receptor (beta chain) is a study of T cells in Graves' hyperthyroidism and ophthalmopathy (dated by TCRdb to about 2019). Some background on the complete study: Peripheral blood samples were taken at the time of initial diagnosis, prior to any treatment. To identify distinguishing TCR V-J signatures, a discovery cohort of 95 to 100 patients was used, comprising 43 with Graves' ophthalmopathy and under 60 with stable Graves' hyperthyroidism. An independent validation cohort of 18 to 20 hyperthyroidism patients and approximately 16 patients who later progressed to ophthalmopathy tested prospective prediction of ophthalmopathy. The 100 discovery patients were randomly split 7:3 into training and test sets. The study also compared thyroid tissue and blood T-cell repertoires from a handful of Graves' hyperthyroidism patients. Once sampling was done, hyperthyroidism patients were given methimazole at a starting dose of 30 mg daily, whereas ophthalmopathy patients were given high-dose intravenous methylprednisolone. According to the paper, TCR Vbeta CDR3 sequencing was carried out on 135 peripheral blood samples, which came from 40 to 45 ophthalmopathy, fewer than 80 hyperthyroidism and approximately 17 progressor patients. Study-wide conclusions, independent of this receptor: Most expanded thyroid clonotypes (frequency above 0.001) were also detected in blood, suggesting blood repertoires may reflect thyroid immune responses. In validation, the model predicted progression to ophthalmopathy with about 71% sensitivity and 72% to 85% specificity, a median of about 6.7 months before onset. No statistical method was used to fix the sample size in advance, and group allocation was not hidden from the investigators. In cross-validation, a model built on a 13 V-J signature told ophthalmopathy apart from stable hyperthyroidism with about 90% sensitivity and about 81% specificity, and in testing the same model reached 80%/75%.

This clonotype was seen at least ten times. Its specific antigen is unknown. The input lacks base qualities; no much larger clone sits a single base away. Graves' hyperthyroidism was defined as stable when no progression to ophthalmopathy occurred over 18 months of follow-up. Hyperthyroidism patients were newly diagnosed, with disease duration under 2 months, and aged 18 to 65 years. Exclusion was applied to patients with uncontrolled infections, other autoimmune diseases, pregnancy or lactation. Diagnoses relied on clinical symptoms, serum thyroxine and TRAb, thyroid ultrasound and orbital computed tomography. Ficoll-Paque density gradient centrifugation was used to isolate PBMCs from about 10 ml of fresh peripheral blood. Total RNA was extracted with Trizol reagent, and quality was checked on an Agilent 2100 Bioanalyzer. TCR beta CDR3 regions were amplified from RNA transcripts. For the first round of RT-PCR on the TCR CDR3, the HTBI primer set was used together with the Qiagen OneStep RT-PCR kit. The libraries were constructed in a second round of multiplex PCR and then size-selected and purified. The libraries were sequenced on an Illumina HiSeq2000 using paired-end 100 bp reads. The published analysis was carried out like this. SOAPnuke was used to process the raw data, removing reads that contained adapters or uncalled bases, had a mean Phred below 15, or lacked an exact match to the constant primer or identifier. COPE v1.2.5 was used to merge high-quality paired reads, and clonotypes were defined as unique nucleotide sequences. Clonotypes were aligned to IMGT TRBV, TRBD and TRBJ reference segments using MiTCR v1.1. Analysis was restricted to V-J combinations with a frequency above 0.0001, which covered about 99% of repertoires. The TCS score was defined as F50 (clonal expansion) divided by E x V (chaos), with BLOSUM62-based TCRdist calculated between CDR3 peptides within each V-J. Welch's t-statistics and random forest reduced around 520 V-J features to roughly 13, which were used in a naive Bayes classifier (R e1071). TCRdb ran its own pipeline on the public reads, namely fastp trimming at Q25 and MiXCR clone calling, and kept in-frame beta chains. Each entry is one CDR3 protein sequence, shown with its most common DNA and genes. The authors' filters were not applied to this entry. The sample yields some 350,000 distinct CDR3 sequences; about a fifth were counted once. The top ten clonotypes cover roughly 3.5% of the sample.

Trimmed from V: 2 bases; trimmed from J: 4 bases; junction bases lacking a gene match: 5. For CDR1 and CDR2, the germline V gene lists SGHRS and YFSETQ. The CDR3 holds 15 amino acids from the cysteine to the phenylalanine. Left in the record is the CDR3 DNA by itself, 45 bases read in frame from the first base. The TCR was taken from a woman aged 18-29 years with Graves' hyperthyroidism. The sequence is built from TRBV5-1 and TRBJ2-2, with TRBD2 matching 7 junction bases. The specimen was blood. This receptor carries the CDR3 CASSFRTSTTGELFF. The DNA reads TGCGCCAGCAGCTTCCGGACTAGTACCACCGGGGAGCTGTTTTTT.